This TCR beta chain comes out of a study of Graves' ophthalmopathy and Graves' hyperthyroidism. Amplifying from RNA transcripts, the study obtained TCR beta CDR3 regions. After a first-round RT-PCR with HTBI primers, a second-round multiplex PCR was run. MiXCR, run by TCRdb on the multiplex PCR reads, gives a single entry per CDR3 protein. In the table there are roughly 1.1 million distinct CDR3 sequences, 36% of which are singletons. Germline values: CDR1 MNHEY, CDR2 SVGAGI. The V segment lost 6 bases and the J segment 0 bases; nucleotides outside the gene matches: 9. The CDR3 is made up of 16 amino acids.

Sequencing input: peripheral blood or thyroid tissue (not recorded which). The J gene is TRBJ2-7, the V gene TRBV6-5; 9 bases are shared with TRBD2. This TCR was recovered from an adult man with Graves' hyperthyroidism. The CDR3 DNA follows: TGTGCCAGCAGCACAATAAGCGGGAGGACCTCCTACGAGCAGTACTTC. Its translation is CASSTISGRTSYEQYF.